This T cell receptor (beta chain) was retrieved from a study of blood T cell repertoires in COVID-19. Overall study context: Spain, Italy and the United States supplied samples that represented acute and convalescent COVID-19.

Under the authors' procedure: Scientists estimated how many nucleated cells there were by amplifying reference gene primers. Data came from immunoSEQ multiplex PCR; TCRdb stores just in-frame clones and leaves some out. V and J calls and clone size are given by that table; D and trimming were obtained from the DNA. The table records some 50,000 clones, roughly 80% of them present only once. Sequenced sample: peripheral blood. The receptor was isolated from a man between 50 and 59 years old with active COVID-19.

The DNA of the CDR3 is TGTGCCAGCAGCTTATATGGAAACACCATATATTTT. Encoded protein: CASSLYGNTIYF. The chain couples TRBV5-4 to TRBJ1-3; no clear D gene. The ends were cut back, 2 bases at V and 3 bases at J, with 3 bases in the middle. The germline V gene has CDR1 SGHNT and CDR2 YYREEE (reference sequence). This CDR3 has 12 residues.